Presented here are 11 T cell receptor beta chains from one specimen sequenced in a study of siplizumab effects on memory and regulatory T cells. Generated by immunoSEQ multiplex PCR, the TCRdb table keeps only in-frame clones and is missing some. The sample has over 100,000 clones, around 93% seen once. Sequenced material: non-Treg CD4+ T cells sorted from blood. The receptors derive from a human donor in good health.

The chain joins TRBV6-1 to TRBJ1-4; unclear D gene. V lost 2 bases to trimming and J lost 0 bases, with 7 bases between them. This CDR3 is 15 amino acids long. Looked up from germline, CDR1 is MNHNS and CDR2 is SASEGT. The CDR3 nucleotides are TGTGCCAGCAGTGAAAGGGCAACAACTAATGAAAAACTGTTTTTT. Encoded protein: CASSERATTNEKLFF.

The chain combines TRBV11-2 with TRBJ2-3; 8 bases align to TRBD2. Losses at the gene ends were 6 bases for V and 2 bases for J; bases not matched to a gene: 13. Germline V gene lookup returns CDR1 SGHAT and CDR2 FQNNGV. This CDR3 contains 17 residues. CDR3 loop: CASRLFGLAIPTDTQYF. The CDR3 bases are TGTGCCAGCAGGCTTTTCGGACTAGCTATCCCCACAGATACGCAGTATTTT. Full variable domain (remainder filled in from reference TRBV11-2 and TRBJ2-3): EAGVAQSPRYKIIEKRQSVAFWCNPISGHATLYWYQQILGQGPKLLIQFQNNGVVDDSQLPKDRFSAERLKGVDSTLKIQPAKLEDSAVYLCASRLFGLAIPTDTQYFGPGTRLTVL.

This chain links TRBV10-2 with TRBJ2-7; D is uncertain. Trimming took 7 bases from V and 2 from J, leaving 18 bases between them. Germline CDR1 WSHSY, CDR2 SAAADI. The CDR3 sequence is 15 residues long. The DNA of the CDR3 is TGCGCCAGCACCGTAGACGGTGCAGCAACCTACGAGCAGTACTTC. Translated, it gives CASTVDGAATYEQYF.

With regard to this clone: Mismatch with germline at one junction end may stem from a read error. The sample contains more than one DNA sequence encoding this CDR3. The genes are TRBV6-5 and TRBJ1-4; TRBD1 matches at 8 bases. The CDR3 has 14 amino acids. Germline CDR1 and CDR2: MNHEY and SVGAGI. CDR3 in DNA: TGTGCCAGCAGGGGACAGGCAACTAATGAAAAGCTGTTTTTT. It specifies CASRGQATNEKLFF.

This rearrangement joins TRBV6-4 to TRBJ2-3; no definite D call. Trimming left V 2 bases short and J 2 bases short, with 14 bases between. This CDR3 is 16 amino acids long. In germline, CDR1 is MRHNA, CDR2 SNTAGT. The CDR3 spells CASSDLAGGDTDTQYF. The DNA of the CDR3 is TGTGCCAGCAGTGACCTGGCAGGTGGGGACACAGATACGCAGTATTTT.

The gene calls are TRBV12-5 and TRBJ1-2; TRBD1 might be the D (5 bases). From germline, CDR1 is LGHNT and CDR2 FRNRAP. This CDR3 has 16 residues. Between the trimmed V and J ends, which lost 5 bases and 4 bases, there was a span of 20 bases. CDR3 protein: CASGHIFGRGGYGYTF. CDR3 DNA: TGTGCTAGTGGTCACATCTTCGGGAGGGGAGGCTATGGCTACACCTTC.

The chain has TRBV5-1 and TRBJ2-2, with TRBD2 identical over 11 bases. This CDR3 contains 16 residues. Germline V lookup: CDR1 SGHRS, CDR2 YFSETQ. V shed 3 bases, J shed 7 bases, and the junction held 8 bases outside the gene matches. The CDR3 loop reads CASSSFSGGAHGELFF. DNA for the CDR3: TGCGCCAGCAGCTCCTTTAGCGGGGGGGCTCACGGGGAGCTGTTTTTT.

The V call is TRBV11-1, the J call TRBJ2-3; TRBD2 matches at 11 bases. The germline V gene has CDR1 SGHAT and CDR2 FQDESV (reference sequence). Trimming removed 3 bases from V and 5 bases from J; junction bases left unmatched: 7. The CDR3 loop spans 16 amino acids. The CDR3: CASSFRTSGFGDTQYF. The CDR3 DNA reads TGTGCCAGCAGCTTCCGGACTAGCGGGTTTGGAGATACGCAGTATTTT. The whole variable domain, remainder taken from reference TRBV11-1 and TRBJ2-3, is EAEVAQSPRYKITEKSQAVAFWCDPISGHATLYWYRQILGQGPELLVQFQDESVVDDSQLPKDRFSAERLKGVDSTLKIQPAELGDSAMYLCASSFRTSGFGDTQYFGPGTRLTVL.

On this clone: Other DNA sequences in this specimen translate into the identical CDR3. The chain carries TRBV18 and TRBJ1-1; D is unclear. Trimming took off 2 bases at V and 4 bases at J, with 5 bases between the two ends. The V gene's germline CDR1 is KGHSH and CDR2 LQKENI. The CDR3 is 12 amino acids. The CDR3 DNA reads TGTGCCAGCTCACCAGGCAGCACTGAAGCTTTCTTT. Translation gives CASSPGSTEAFF.

V and J are TRBV7-6 and TRBJ2-5, with D possibly matching TRBD2 (6 bases). There are 14 residues in the CDR3. In germline, CDR1 is SGHVS, CDR2 FNYEAQ. V was pared by 1 base and J by 1 base, with 7 bases between. CDR3 in amino acids: CASSLVGGQETQYF. The CDR3 DNA sequence: TGTGCCAGCAGCTTAGTCGGGGGCCAAGAGACCCAGTACTTC.

The chain uses TRBV6-6 and TRBJ2-1; 12 positions agree with TRBD2. The CDR3 consists of 16 residues. The trim removed 4 bases at V and 4 bases at J, leaving 5 bases unmatched. Per germline, CDR1 MNHNY and CDR2 SVGAGI (reference sequence). In DNA form, the CDR3 reads TGTGCCAGCAGTTCACGGACTAGCGGGGTTTACAATGAGCAGTTCTTC. Protein product: CASSSRTSGVYNEQFF.